These T cell receptor beta chains were read from a single sample in a study of cytomegalovirus exposure and HLA in healthy donors. TCRdb keeps only in-frame clones here, not all; method: immunoSEQ multiplex PCR. Here the sample spans 200,000 to 250,000 clones, more than 60% being singletons. The sequencing sample was made of PBMCs. The receptors were sampled from a man over 45 in good health and CMV-seronegative. Both conserved end residues are part of each CDR3. A D gene is named only where the DNA matches it firmly. Size values are once, few and many counts, or a class for expanded clones, and some rows have none.

V,size,length,J,D,CDR3,DNA
TRBV15,NA,14,TRBJ2-7,TRBD1,CATSRQGLIYEQYF,TGTGCCACCAGTAGACAGGGGTTAATCTACGAGCAGTACTTC
TRBV20-1,NA,11,TRBJ1-2,NA,CSASFSSGYTF,TGCAGTGCTAGTTTTAGCTCTGGCTACACCTTC
TRBV5-1,NA,14,TRBJ2-7,NA,CASSHADSPYEQYF,TGCGCCAGCAGCCACGCGGACAGTCCCTACGAGCAGTACTTC
TRBV19,NA,15,TRBJ2-7,TRBD2,CASTPPGLGSSEQYF,TGTGCCAGTACCCCACCAGGACTAGGTTCAAGCGAGCAGTACTTC
TRBV7-3,NA,14,TRBJ1-2,NA,CASSPSRGIDGYTF,TGTGCCAGCAGCCCAAGCCGGGGTATCGATGGCTACACCTTC
TRBV5-6,NA,15,TRBJ1-2,NA,CASSWGSGGGGGYTF,TGTGCCAGCAGCTGGGGGTCGGGGGGCGGAGGTGGCTACACCTTC
TRBV18,NA,16,TRBJ2-5,TRBD2,CASSTSGTSGSETQYF,TGTGCCAGCTCAACCTCCGGGACTAGCGGGAGTGAGACCCAGTACTTC
TRBV6-1,few,17,TRBJ1-1,NA,CASSDIGRGTMNTEAFF,TGTGCCAGCAGTGATATCGGGCGGGGAACTATGAACACTGAAGCTTTCTTT
TRBV7-3,NA,15,TRBJ2-7,NA,CASSLGRGKPYEQYF,TGTGCCAGCAGCTTGGGCAGGGGTAAGCCCTACGAGCAGTACTTC
TRBV7-6,NA,14,TRBJ2-7,NA,CASSLKTGSGEQYF,TGTGCCAGCAGCTTAAAGACAGGTTCTGGCGAGCAGTACTTC
TRBV18,NA,15,TRBJ2-7,TRBD2,CASSPTRSGDYEQYF,TGTGCCAGCTCACCCACCCGGAGCGGGGACTACGAGCAGTACTTC
TRBV9,NA,18,TRBJ2-7,TRBD2,CASSFDGASGRGRNEQYF,TGTGCCAGCAGCTTCGATGGGGCTAGCGGGAGGGGCAGGAACGAGCAGTACTTC
TRBV6-1,NA,14,TRBJ2-2,TRBD1,CASSRDRATGELFF,TGTGCCAGCAGCCGGGACAGGGCCACCGGGGAGCTGTTTTTT
TRBV6-1,NA,13,TRBJ2-5,NA,CASSLISAETQYF,TGTGCCAGCAGCTTGATCTCCGCGGAGACCCAGTACTTC
TRBV25-1,NA,15,TRBJ2-2,NA,CASIGRASNTGELFF,TGTGCCAGCATCGGCAGGGCTTCGAACACCGGGGAGCTGTTTTTT
TRBV15,NA,19,TRBJ2-3,TRBD2,CATSRDWSGLAGITDTQYF,TGTGCCACCAGCAGAGATTGGAGCGGGCTAGCGGGAATCACAGATACGCAGTATTTT
TRBV9,NA,14,TRBJ2-3,NA,CASSPTTRTDTQYF,TGTGCCAGCAGCCCGACGACCAGGACAGATACGCAGTATTTT
TRBV9,once,15,TRBJ2-1,NA,CASSVAGSGIDEQFF,TGTGCCAGCAGCGTAGCCGGGAGTGGGATCGATGAGCAGTTCTTC
TRBV28,NA,16,TRBJ1-5,NA,CASSNLGQTSNQPQHF,TGTGCCAGCAGCAACCTAGGACAGACCAGCAATCAGCCCCAGCATTTT
TRBV27,NA,14,TRBJ1-6,TRBD1,CASSIRDSNSPLHF,TGTGCCAGCAGTATCCGGGACAGCAATTCACCCCTCCACTTT
TRBV7-3,NA,14,TRBJ2-5,NA,CASKAYREQETQYF,TGTGCCAGCAAAGCTTACAGGGAACAAGAGACCCAGTACTTC
TRBV7-2,NA,16,TRBJ2-7,TRBD1,CASSLGGGTGSYEQYF,TGTGCCAGCAGCTTAGGGGGGGGGACAGGGTCCTACGAGCAGTACTTC
TRBV29-1,NA,12,TRBJ2-5,TRBD2,CSAPAGAETQYF,TGCAGTGCCCCAGCGGGAGCAGAGACCCAGTACTTC
TRBV7-9,NA,17,TRBJ2-1,TRBD1,CASSSRVRDRGFREQFF,TGTGCCAGCAGCTCCCGCGTGAGGGACAGGGGATTCCGTGAGCAGTTCTTC
TRBV7-2,NA,14,TRBJ1-1,NA,CASSPRRGNTEAFF,TGTGCCAGCAGCCCTAGGAGAGGGAACACTGAAGCTTTCTTT
TRBV27,NA,16,TRBJ2-7,TRBD2,CASSLPRDYETKEQYF,TGTGCCAGCAGTTTACCCAGGGACTACGAGACAAAAGAGCAGTACTTC
TRBV19,NA,15,TRBJ1-3,NA,CASSIGAGRGNTIYF,TGTGCCAGTAGTATTGGAGCGGGACGGGGAAACACCATATATTTT
TRBV7-3,NA,14,TRBJ1-5,TRBD1,CASIGTEWNQPQHF,TGTGCCAGCATCGGGACAGAGTGGAATCAGCCCCAGCATTTT
TRBV7-9,NA,13,TRBJ2-1,NA,CASSDSSYNEQFF,TGTGCCAGCAGCGACAGCTCCTACAATGAGCAGTTCTTC
TRBV29-1,NA,12,TRBJ2-7,TRBD2,CSVGGGTYEQYF,TGCAGCGTTGGGGGGGGAACCTACGAGCAGTACTTC
TRBV6-1,NA,14,TRBJ2-1,NA,CASSERGLYNEQFF,TGTGCCAGCAGTGAAAGGGGTTTGTACAATGAGCAGTTCTTC
TRBV6-1,NA,13,TRBJ2-7,NA,CATHLGVSYEQYF,TGTGCCACTCATCTAGGGGTTAGCTACGAGCAGTACTTC
TRBV30,once,13,TRBJ1-5,TRBD1,CAFGQGHNQPQHF,TGTGCCTTCGGACAGGGTCACAATCAGCCCCAGCATTTT
TRBV28,NA,16,TRBJ2-1,NA,CASISLQSLSYNEQFF,TGTGCCAGCATTTCCCTTCAAAGCCTCTCCTACAATGAGCAGTTCTTC
TRBV7-6,NA,16,TRBJ2-1,NA,CASSLKGPSVGNEQFF,TGTGCCAGCAGCTTAAAGGGTCCTAGCGTAGGCAATGAGCAGTTCTTC
TRBV6-4,few,14,TRBJ2-2,TRBD2,CASRGLAGAGELFF,TGTGCCAGCAGAGGACTAGCGGGAGCCGGGGAGCTGTTTTTT
TRBV6-4,NA,14,TRBJ2-1,NA,CASSDRSFGGEQFF,TGTGCCAGCAGTGATAGATCCTTCGGGGGTGAGCAGTTCTTC
TRBV11-3,NA,15,TRBJ2-7,TRBD2,CASSLGSSGTYEQYF,TGTGCCAGCAGCTTAGGTTCTAGCGGAACCTACGAGCAGTACTTC
TRBV4-1,NA,15,TRBJ2-7,TRBD2,CASSPLTSGRNEQYF,TGCGCCAGCAGCCCCCTGACTAGCGGGAGAAACGAGCAGTACTTC
TRBV14,NA,14,TRBJ2-7,NA,CASSLGVSLREQYF,TGTGCCAGCAGCCTCGGGGTCAGTCTGCGCGAGCAGTACTTC
TRBV19,NA,16,TRBJ2-5,TRBD2,CASSNKGLAGGETQYF,TGTGCCAGTAGTAACAAGGGACTAGCGGGGGGAGAGACCCAGTACTTC
TRBV6-6,NA,15,TRBJ2-1,TRBD2,CASSYGTSDGNEQFF,TGTGCCAGCAGTTACGGGACTAGCGACGGCAATGAGCAGTTCTTC
TRBV19,NA,15,TRBJ2-1,TRBD2,CASSSGTSGRSEQFF,TGTGCCAGTAGTTCCGGGACTAGCGGGAGAAGTGAGCAGTTCTTC
TRBV27,NA,14,TRBJ1-1,NA,CASSFWQGNTEAFF,TGTGCCAGCAGTTTTTGGCAGGGGAACACTGAAGCTTTCTTT
TRBV4-1,few,17,TRBJ2-7,TRBD1,CASSLYQGDRPSYEQYF,TGCGCCAGCAGCCTTTACCAAGGGGACAGGCCCTCCTACGAGCAGTACTTC
TRBV27,few,15,TRBJ1-1,NA,CASSRLDIVNTEAFF,TGTGCCAGCAGCCGTCTGGACATTGTGAACACTGAAGCTTTCTTT
TRBV5-6,NA,16,TRBJ2-1,TRBD2,CASSLGLAGVSYEQFF,TGTGCCAGCAGCTTAGGACTAGCGGGAGTTAGCTATGAGCAGTTCTTC
TRBV15,NA,17,TRBJ2-2,TRBD2,CATSRRTSGPNTGELFF,TGTGCCACCAGCAGAAGGACTAGCGGGCCGAACACCGGGGAGCTGTTTTTT
TRBV9,NA,14,TRBJ2-1,NA,CASSADSSYNEQFF,TGTGCCAGCAGTGCCGATAGCTCCTACAATGAGCAGTTCTTC
TRBV18,NA,15,TRBJ2-3,NA,CASSPPGRGTDTQYF,TGTGCCAGCTCACCACCGGGCAGGGGCACAGATACGCAGTATTTT
TRBV30,NA,15,TRBJ1-2,NA,CAWSVTGLRGYGYTF,TGTGCCTGGAGTGTCACAGGCCTCCGCGGCTATGGCTACACCTTC
TRBV10-1,NA,12,TRBJ2-1,NA,CASSDNYNEQFF,TGCGCCAGCAGTGACAACTACAATGAGCAGTTCTTC
TRBV10-2,few,20,TRBJ2-2,TRBD2,CASSYRERGTAGLGAGELFF,TGCGCCAGCAGTTACAGGGAGCGGGGGACTGCGGGGTTGGGTGCCGGGGAGCTGTTTTTT
TRBV4-1,NA,13,TRBJ1-1,TRBD1,CASSPPDRVEAFF,TGCGCCAGCAGCCCCCCGGACAGGGTAGAAGCTTTCTTT
TRBV11-2,NA,16,TRBJ2-7,TRBD2,CASSPSTGTSGYEQYF,TGTGCCAGCAGCCCCTCAACCGGGACTAGCGGCTACGAGCAGTACTTC